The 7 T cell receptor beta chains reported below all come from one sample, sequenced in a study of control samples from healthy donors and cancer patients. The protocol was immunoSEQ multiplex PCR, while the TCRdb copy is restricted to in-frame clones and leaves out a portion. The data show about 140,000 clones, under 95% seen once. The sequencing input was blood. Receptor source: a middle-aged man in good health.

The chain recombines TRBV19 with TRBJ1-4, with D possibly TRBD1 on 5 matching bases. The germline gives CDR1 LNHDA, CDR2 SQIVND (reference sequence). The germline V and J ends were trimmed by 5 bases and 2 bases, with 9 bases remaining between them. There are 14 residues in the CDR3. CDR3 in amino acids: CASSLGATNEKLFF. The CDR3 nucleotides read TGTGCCAGTAGTCTCGGGGCGACTAATGAAAAACTGTTTTTT.

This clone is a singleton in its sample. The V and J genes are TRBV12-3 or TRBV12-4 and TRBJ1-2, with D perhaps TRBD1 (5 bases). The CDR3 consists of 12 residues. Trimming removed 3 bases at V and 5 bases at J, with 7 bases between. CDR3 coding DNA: TGTGCCAGCAGTTTGGACATGTATGGCTACACCTTC. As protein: CASSLDMYGYTF.

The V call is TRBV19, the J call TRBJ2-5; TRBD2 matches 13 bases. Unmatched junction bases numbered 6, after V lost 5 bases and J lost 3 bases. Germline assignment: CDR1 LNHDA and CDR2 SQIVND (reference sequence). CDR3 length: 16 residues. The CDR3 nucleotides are TGTGCCAGTAGTCCTGGACTAGCGGGGGTAAAAGAGACCCAGTACTTC. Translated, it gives CASSPGLAGVKETQYF.

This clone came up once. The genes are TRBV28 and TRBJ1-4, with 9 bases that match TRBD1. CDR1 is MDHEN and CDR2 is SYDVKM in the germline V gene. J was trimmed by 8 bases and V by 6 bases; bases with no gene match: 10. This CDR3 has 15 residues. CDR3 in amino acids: CASRGSGTGHEKLFF. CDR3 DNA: TGTGCCAGCAGGGGGTCCGGGACAGGGCACGAAAAACTGTTTTTT.

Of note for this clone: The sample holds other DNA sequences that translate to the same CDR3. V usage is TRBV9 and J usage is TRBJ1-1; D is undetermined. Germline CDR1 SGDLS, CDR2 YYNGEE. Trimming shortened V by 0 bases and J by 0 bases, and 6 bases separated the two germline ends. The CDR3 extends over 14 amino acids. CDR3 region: CASSVDIMNTEAFF. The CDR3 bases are TGTGCCAGCAGCGTAGACATCATGAACACTGAAGCTTTCTTT.

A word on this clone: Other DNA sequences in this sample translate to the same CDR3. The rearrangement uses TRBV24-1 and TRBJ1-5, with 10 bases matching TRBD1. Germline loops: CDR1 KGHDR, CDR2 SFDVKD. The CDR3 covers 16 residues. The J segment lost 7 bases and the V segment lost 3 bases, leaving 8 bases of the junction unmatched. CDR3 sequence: CATSDPTGGPGQPQHF. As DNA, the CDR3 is TGTGCCACCAGTGATCCGACAGGGGGCCCGGGGCAGCCCCAGCATTTT.

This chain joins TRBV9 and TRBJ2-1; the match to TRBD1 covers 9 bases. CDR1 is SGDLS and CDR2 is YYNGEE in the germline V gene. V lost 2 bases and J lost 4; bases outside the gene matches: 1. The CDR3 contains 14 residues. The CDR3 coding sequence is TGTGCCAGCAGCGTGGGACAGGGTTACAATGAGCAGTTCTTC. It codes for CASSVGQGYNEQFF.